This passage covers 11 T cell receptor beta chains from one sample sequenced in a study of blood T cells in healthy people across ages. It was with a sample-barcoded 5' primer and a J-beta primer mix that a second PCR of roughly 7 to 12 cycles was run. TCRdb independently ran MiXCR on the 5' RACE reads; one entry per CDR3 protein. The sample lists over 1,500,000 distinct CDR3 sequences, roughly 43% occurring once. Sequencing used blood. These TCRs come from a human donor in good health.

This clonotype has just a few counts. The J gene is TRBJ1-2, the V gene TRBV28, with unresolved D. There are 13 residues in the CDR3. Trimming left V 5 bases short and J 1 base short, with 8 bases between. The germline CDR1 and CDR2 sequences are MDHEN and SYDVKM. CDR3 in amino acids: CASSRRLNYGYTF. CDR3 DNA: TGTGCCAGCAGTCGACGCCTTAACTATGGCTACACCTTC.

CDR3 region: CASRALLGGNYNEQFF. Here the CDR3 DNA reads TGTGCCAGCAGGGCCTTACTTGGGGGCAACTACAATGAGCAGTTCTTC. The chain recombines TRBV7-9 with TRBJ2-1; a weak D match, TRBD1 (6 bases). The V end lost 6 bases, the J end lost 3 bases, and 18 bases lay between the germline ends. The CDR3 totals 16 residues. Germline CDR1 is SEHNR and CDR2 is FQNEAQ (reference sequence).

This clonotype showed up just a few times. The chain couples TRBV6-5 to TRBJ2-2, with 9 bases lining up with TRBD1. In germline, CDR1 is MNHEY, CDR2 SVGAGI. The J segment lost 4 bases and the V segment lost 6 bases, leaving 3 bases of the junction unmatched. The CDR3 contains 14 residues. The CDR3, as DNA: TGTGCCAGCAGGAGACAGGGGGGCACCGGGGAGCTGTTTTTT. Translation: CASRRQGGTGELFF.

J is TRBJ1-2 and V is TRBV3-1; 9 nucleotides match TRBD1. Trimming took 6 bases from V and 8 from J; bases not matched to a gene: 13. CDR1 and CDR2 (germline): LGHDT, YNNKEL (reference sequence). This CDR3 contains 15 residues. This chain's CDR3 is CASSAGWGQGEGYTF. The DNA for the CDR3 is TGTGCCAGCAGTGCGGGTTGGGGACAGGGCGAAGGCTACACCTTC.

The chain's CDR3 is CASSHCTPRKTQYF. The CDR3 DNA follows: TGTGCCAGCAGCCATTGTACTCCCCGAAAGACCCAGTACTTC. The chain carries TRBV14 and TRBJ2-5, with D unresolved. Between the trimmed V and J ends, which lost 3 bases and 6 bases, there was a span of 14 bases. CDR3 length: 14 amino acids. Germline-derived CDR1 and CDR2 are SGHDN and FVKESK. Together with reference TRBV14 and TRBJ2-5, the CDR3 gives the full variable domain: EAGVTQFPSHSVIEKGQTVTLRCDPISGHDNLYWYRRVMGKEIKFLLHFVKESKQDESGMPNNRFLAERTGGTYSTLKVQPAELEDSGVYFCASSHCTPRKTQYFGPGTRLLVL.

The chain combines TRBV4-2 with TRBJ2-1; D might be TRBD2 (5 bases). Germline V CDR1 and CDR2: LGHNA, YNFKEQ. The CDR3 extends over 16 amino acids. Trimming pared 0 bases from V and 0 bases from J, leaving 9 bases between. DNA for the CDR3: TGTGCCAGCAGCCAAGAACCGGGGAGCTCCTACAATGAGCAGTTCTTC. Residues: CASSQEPGSSYNEQFF.

In this sample, this clonotype turned up a few times. This chain links TRBV4-2 with TRBJ2-5; maybe TRBD2 (6 bases). V gave up 3 bases and J gave up 4 bases, with 12 bases separating them. Germline CDR1 is LGHNA and CDR2 is YNFKEQ. The CDR3 has 14 residues. The CDR3 bases are TGTGCCAGCAGCCACGTACTAGCAGGAGAGACCCAGTACTTC. Protein product: CASSHVLAGETQYF.

V and J are TRBV6-5 and TRBJ2-7; D possibly corresponds to TRBD1 (5 bases). V lost 6 bases, J lost 2 bases, and 20 bases lay in between. In germline, CDR1 is MNHEY, CDR2 SVGAGI. The CDR3 has 16 residues. This CDR3 is CASRSGERQFPYEQYF. The DNA of the CDR3 is TGTGCCAGCAGATCCGGAGAGAGACAGTTCCCCTACGAGCAGTACTTC.

This sequence joins TRBV24-1 and TRBJ2-1; unclear D gene. CDR3 length: 14 amino acids. V lost 5 bases and J 5 bases, leaving 12 bases between the germline ends. Germline V gene sequence: CDR1 KGHDR, CDR2 SFDVKD. CDR3 amino acids: CATSGSLVNNEQFF. CDR3 nucleotide sequence: TGTGCCACCAGTGGTTCCTTGGTCAACAATGAGCAGTTCTTC.

The chain links TRBV5-1 to TRBJ1-2; 7 bases map to TRBD1. Per the germline V gene, CDR1 is SGHRS and CDR2 is YFSETQ. This CDR3 has 14 residues. With 4 bases clipped from V and 4 bases from J, the junction kept 7 bases outside the gene matches. The CDR3 DNA sequence: TGCGCCAGCAGCGACACCGGGGACAGCTATGGCTACACCTTC. It codes for CASSDTGDSYGYTF. Full variable domain (missing parts from reference TRBV5-1 and TRBJ1-2): KAGVTQTPRYLIKTRGQQVTLSCSPISGHRSVSWYQQTPGQGLQFLFEYFSETQRNKGNFPGRFSGRQFSNSRSEMNVSTLELGDSALYLCASSDTGDSYGYTFGSGTRLTVV.

This chain connects TRBV12-3 or TRBV12-4 to TRBJ1-2; D gene unclear. The CDR3 loop spans 11 amino acids. V dropped 7 bases and J dropped 7 bases, with 10 bases sitting between them. The CDR3 sequence: CASTLKGGYTF. For the CDR3, the DNA is TGTGCCAGCACCCTCAAGGGTGGCTACACCTTC.